This is a list of T cell receptor beta chains from one sample in a study of tumour-infiltrating T cells in Burkitt lymphoma. Measured with immunoSEQ multiplex PCR; TCRdb has only the in-frame clones, and not every one. There are about 5,600 clones in the sample; 16% occur only once, and roughly an eighth lies in the top ten. The sequencing input was tumor tissue. These receptors originate from a human donor with diffuse large B-cell lymphoma. The CDR3 runs from the conserved cysteine through the conserved F or W. Fields, in order: D gene, J gene, clone size, V gene, CDR3 protein, CDR3 DNA. A D gene is named only where the DNA matches it firmly. Clone size is shown for a subset of rows, as once, few, many or a class of expanded clone.

.,TRBJ1-1,.,TRBV11-2,CASSLAGGHTEAFF,TGTGCCAGCAGCTTAGCTGGGGGGCACACTGAAGCTTTCTTT
.,TRBJ2-7,few,TRBV27,CASAFQGAGEQYF,TGTGCCAGCGCCTTTCAAGGGGCGGGGGAGCAGTACTTC
.,TRBJ2-7,few,TRBV7-9,CASSLPTGTLGEQYF,TGTGCCAGCAGCTTACCAACCGGGACCCTGGGCGAGCAGTACTTC
.,TRBJ2-2,.,TRBV19,CASSIDQHTGELFF,TGTGCCAGTAGTATAGATCAGCACACCGGGGAGCTGTTTTTT
.,TRBJ2-1,few,TRBV28,CASSLPLRWKPYNEQFF,TGTGCCAGCAGTTTACCGCTCCGTTGGAAGCCCTACAATGAGCAGTTCTTC
.,TRBJ1-2,.,TRBV27,CASSLDGENYGYTF,TGTGCCAGCAGTTTAGACGGGGAAAACTATGGCTACACCTTC
TRBD1,TRBJ2-5,few,TRBV5-4,CASSTGDSRGTQYF,TGTGCCAGCAGCACAGGGGACAGCCGAGGGACCCAGTACTTC
.,TRBJ2-1,few,TRBV6-1,CASSEVGPLNEQFF,TGTGCCAGCAGTGAAGTCGGCCCCCTCAATGAGCAGTTCTTC
.,TRBJ1-5,.,TRBV28,CASILGGATPHQPQHF,TGTGCCAGCATCTTAGGGGGGGCCACCCCTCATCAGCCCCAGCATTTT
.,TRBJ1-5,few,TRBV10-3,CAIGGDSNQPQHF,TGTGCCATCGGAGGTGACAGCAATCAGCCTCAGCATTTT
.,TRBJ1-3,.,TRBV29-1,CSVAQELTGNTIYF,TGCAGCGTGGCCCAGGAACTTACTGGAAACACCATATATTTT
.,TRBJ2-1,few,TRBV30,CAWSVGGSLNEQFF,TGTGCCTGGAGTGTAGGGGGGAGTTTGAATGAGCAGTTCTTC
.,TRBJ1-1,few,TRBV10-3,CAIRKGPANTEAFF,TGTGCCATCAGGAAGGGGCCAGCGAACACTGAAGCTTTCTTT
TRBD2,TRBJ2-3,few,TRBV9,CASSSLAGGPKDTQYF,TGTGCCAGCAGCTCCCTAGCGGGAGGGCCAAAAGATACGCAGTATTTT
.,TRBJ1-1,few,TRBV6-6,CATGGFPEAFF,TGTGCCACCGGGGGTTTCCCTGAAGCTTTCTTT
TRBD1,TRBJ2-5,.,TRBV9,CASSATGGIGETQYF,TGTGCCAGCAGCGCGACAGGGGGTATTGGAGAGACCCAGTACTTC
TRBD2,TRBJ2-6,.,TRBV7-9,CASGARLAGVSGANVLTF,TGTGCCAGCGGCGCTCGGCTAGCGGGAGTATCAGGGGCCAACGTCCTGACTTTC
.,TRBJ1-5,few,TRBV13,CASSLGLGDSNQPQHF,TGTGCCAGCAGCTTAGGGTTAGGGGACAGCAATCAGCCCCAGCATTTT
TRBD1,TRBJ1-5,.,TRBV4-1,CASSENRGLRQPQHF,TGCGCCAGCAGCGAAAACAGGGGCCTAAGGCAGCCCCAGCATTTT
.,TRBJ2-5,few,TRBV6-1,CASSGQVQETQYF,TGTGCCAGCAGTGGACAGGTACAAGAGACCCAGTACTTC
.,TRBJ2-5,.,TRBV6-1,CASSEEGFSSSTQYF,TGTGCCAGCAGTGAAGAGGGCTTCTCGTCATCGACCCAGTACTTC
.,TRBJ2-2,.,TRBV9,CASSTWTGNTGELFF,TGTGCCAGCAGCACCTGGACGGGGAACACCGGGGAGCTGTTTTTT
.,TRBJ1-1,few,TRBV27,CASQQGLNTEAFF,TGTGCCAGTCAACAGGGTCTGAACACTGAAGCTTTCTTT
.,TRBJ2-3,.,TRBV7-8,CASSLDRGTDTQYF,TGTGCCAGCAGCTTAGACAGAGGCACAGATACGCAGTATTTT
.,TRBJ1-2,.,TRBV7-2,CASSLDSGGNYGYTF,TGTGCCAGCAGCTTAGATTCCGGAGGGAACTATGGCTACACCTTC
.,TRBJ2-7,few,TRBV11-2,CASSLVRGTYEQYF,TGTGCCAGCAGCTTAGTCAGGGGTACCTACGAGCAGTACTTC
.,TRBJ1-5,few,TRBV5-6,CASSLRGQPQHF,TGTGCCAGCAGCTTAAGGGGGCAGCCCCAGCATTTT
.,TRBJ1-1,.,TRBV30,CASTANTEAFF,TGTGCCTCGACAGCGAACACTGAAGCTTTCTTT
.,TRBJ2-5,.,TRBV9,CASRSPKGGQETQYF,TGTGCCAGCAGGTCCCCAAAAGGGGGCCAAGAGACCCAGTACTTC
.,TRBJ2-3,few,TRBV19,CASSILGTTDTQYF,TGTGCCAGTAGTATTTTAGGGACTACAGATACGCAGTATTTT
TRBD1,TRBJ2-7,.,TRBV5-5,CASSLRTGLTEQYF,TGTGCCAGCAGCTTAAGGACAGGTTTGACGGAGCAGTACTTC
.,TRBJ2-7,.,TRBV6-6,CASSYLEEQYF,TGTGCCAGCAGTTACCTGGAGGAGCAGTACTTC
TRBD1,TRBJ1-4,few,TRBV29-1,CSVTGTGPEKLFF,TGCAGCGTCACCGGGACAGGGCCCGAAAAACTGTTTTTT
.,TRBJ1-2,few,TRBV29-1,CSGGFPEANYGYTF,TGCAGCGGTGGTTTTCCGGAAGCTAACTATGGCTACACCTTC
.,TRBJ2-1,.,TRBV7-8,CASSHGQTYNEQFF,TGTGCCAGCAGCCATGGACAAACCTACAATGAGCAGTTCTTC
TRBD2,TRBJ2-7,.,TRBV27,CASAQGLASTYEQYF,TGTGCCAGCGCTCAGGGACTAGCGTCTACCTACGAGCAGTACTTC
.,TRBJ2-7,.,TRBV28,CASSFKARMNEQYF,TGTGCCAGCAGTTTTAAGGCTAGGATGAACGAGCAGTACTTC
.,TRBJ1-1,.,TRBV29-1,CSVAGTAGNTEAFF,TGCAGCGTTGCCGGGACGGCGGGTAACACTGAAGCTTTCTTT
.,TRBJ2-2,.,TRBV6-5,CASSRGGELFF,TGTGCCTCCTCCCGGGGCGGGGAGCTGTTTTTT
TRBD2,TRBJ2-3,.,TRBV5-1,CASSSAGGTDTQYF,TGCGCCAGCAGTTCTGCGGGGGGCACAGATACGCAGTATTTT